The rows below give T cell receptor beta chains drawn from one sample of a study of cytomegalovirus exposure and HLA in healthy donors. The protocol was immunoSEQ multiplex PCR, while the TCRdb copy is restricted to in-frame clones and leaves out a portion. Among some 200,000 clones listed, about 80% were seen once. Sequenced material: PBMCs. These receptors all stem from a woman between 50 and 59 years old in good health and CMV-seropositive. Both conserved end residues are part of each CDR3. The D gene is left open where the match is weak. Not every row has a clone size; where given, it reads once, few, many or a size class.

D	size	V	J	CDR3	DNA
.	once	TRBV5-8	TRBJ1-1	CASSELQGMNTEAFF	TGTGCCAGCAGCGAATTACAGGGTATGAACACTGAAGCTTTCTTT
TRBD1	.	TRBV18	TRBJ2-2	CASSPDRVTGELFF	TGTGCCAGCTCCCCCGACAGGGTCACCGGGGAGCTGTTTTTT
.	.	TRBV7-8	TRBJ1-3	CASSLGGLARPGNTIYF	TGTGCCAGCAGCTTAGGAGGGTTGGCTCGTCCCGGAAACACCATATATTTT
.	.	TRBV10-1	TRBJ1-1	CASSVAGLTEAFF	TGCGCCAGCAGTGTGGCAGGGCTCACTGAAGCTTTCTTT
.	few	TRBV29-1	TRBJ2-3	CSVVGALSTDTQYF	TGCAGCGTTGTTGGGGCCCTGAGTACAGATACGCAGTATTTT
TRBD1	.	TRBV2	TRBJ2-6	CASRTGTGANVLTF	TGTGCCAGCCGGACAGGGACCGGGGCCAACGTCCTGACTTTC
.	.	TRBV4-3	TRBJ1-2	CASSQDAGSAYGYTF	TGCGCCAGCAGCCAAGATGCGGGATCCGCCTATGGCTACACCTTC
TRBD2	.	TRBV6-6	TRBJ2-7	CASSLGLDPYEQYF	TGTGCCAGCAGTCTGGGACTAGACCCCTACGAGCAGTACTTC
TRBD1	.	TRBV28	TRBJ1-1	CASSNTGGMNTEAFF	TGTGCCAGCAGTAACACAGGGGGGATGAACACTGAAGCTTTCTTT
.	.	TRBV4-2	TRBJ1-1	CASSQDRVGRDPEAFF	TGTGCCAGCAGCCAAGATCGGGTAGGGAGGGACCCTGAAGCTTTCTTT